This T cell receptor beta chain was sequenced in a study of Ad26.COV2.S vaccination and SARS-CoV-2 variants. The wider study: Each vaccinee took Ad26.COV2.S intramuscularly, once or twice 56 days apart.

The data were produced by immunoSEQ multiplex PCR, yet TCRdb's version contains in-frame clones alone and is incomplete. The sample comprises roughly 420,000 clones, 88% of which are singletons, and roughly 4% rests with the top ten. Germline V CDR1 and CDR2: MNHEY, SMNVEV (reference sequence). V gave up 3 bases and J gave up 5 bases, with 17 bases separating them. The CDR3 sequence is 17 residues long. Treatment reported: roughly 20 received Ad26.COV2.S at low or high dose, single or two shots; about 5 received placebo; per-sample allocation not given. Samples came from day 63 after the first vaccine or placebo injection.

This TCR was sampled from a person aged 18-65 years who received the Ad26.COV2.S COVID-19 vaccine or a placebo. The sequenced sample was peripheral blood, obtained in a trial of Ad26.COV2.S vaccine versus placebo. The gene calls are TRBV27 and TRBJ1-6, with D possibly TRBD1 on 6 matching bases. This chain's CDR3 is CASSLGYFGTNNSPLHF. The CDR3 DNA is TGTGCCAGCAGTTTGGGGTATTTTGGGACAAATAATTCACCCCTCCACTTT.